This TCR beta chain was recorded in a study of OX40 agonist ivuxolimab in advanced cancers. Study-level information: Hepatocellular carcinoma, melanoma, renal cell or head and neck cancer was diagnosed in the dose-escalation patients. The study's findings and limits: Average numbers of expanded clones were greater in CD8+ T cells than in CD4+.

This CDR3 is built from 16 residues. With 4 bases clipped from V and 5 bases from J, the junction kept 12 bases outside the gene matches. Germline CDR1 SGHNT, CDR2 YYREEE (reference sequence). Profiled with immunoSEQ multiplex PCR; TCRdb holds only in-frame clones, not every one. The sample consists of around 50,000 clones, over 75% of them appearing once. Remarks on this clone: Its antigen is unidentified.

The source was CD4+ or CD8+ T cells sorted from blood, collected in a trial of the OX40 agonist ivuxolimab. The receptor comes from an adult with an advanced solid tumor such as melanoma, head and neck, liver or kidney cancer. The J gene is TRBJ2-7, the V gene TRBV5-4, with 10 bases that match TRBD2. The DNA of the CDR3 is TGTGCCAGCAGCCGCAGCGGGAGGGTACGTACGCACGAGCAGTACTTC. Translation: CASSRSGRVRTHEQYF.